This T cell receptor (beta chain) came from a study of blood T cell repertoires in COVID-19. Overall study context: The United States, Italy and Spain provided the acute and convalescent COVID-19 samples. PBMCs, B-cell-depleted T cells, or T cells provided the cDNA or gDNA that made up the material.

As handled by the study authors: From reference gene primer amplification, estimates of nucleated cell counts were derived. Method: immunoSEQ multiplex PCR; TCRdb's copy keeps in-frame clones and lacks some. V and J calls and clone size come straight from that table; D and trimming were deduced from the DNA. The profile shows 110,000 or so clones, over 80% of them singletons. CDR3 size: 12 residues. Germline-derived CDR1 and CDR2 are LGHDT and YNNKEL (reference sequence). V lost 4 bases and J lost 8, with 9 bases in between. This clone was seen a few times. Sequencing used peripheral blood. The chain combines TRBV3-1 (or the pseudogene TRBV3-2) with TRBJ2-1, with a weak D call TRBD1 (6 bases). The source of this sequence is a woman aged 55-69 years with acute or convalescent COVID-19. The CDR3 DNA reads TGTGCCAGCAGCCGCCAGGGGTATGAGCAGTTCTTC. Translation gives CASSRQGYEQFF.